What follows describes a single TCR beta chain. The sample holds a few counts of this clone. Its antigen is not yet known. Base qualities are not provided; no much larger clone lies one nucleotide away. For commercial TCRB immunosequencing, 450 to 550 nanograms of biopsy DNA were submitted for each sample. Adaptive Biotechnology amplified CDR3 regions from genomic DNA with a two-step multiplex PCR that controlled for amplification bias. The first PCR used primers for every V and J gene segment; the second PCR added barcodes and Illumina adapters. CDR3 libraries were sequenced on an Illumina instrument. The published analysis was carried out like this. Analysis combined the vendor-provided pipelines with custom analysis of raw data in R/Bioconductor under R version 3.3.0. Clonality, ranging from 0 to 1, was calculated as the inverse of the normalised Shannon entropy of all productive clones. The repertoire share taken up by the top 100 clones defined high-frequency clones, and only clones that passed a 95% confidence test were kept. Repertoire diversity was measured with the Simpson index, and overlap between samples was measured with the Morisita-Horn index. The clones in this table, taken by TCRdb from immuneACCESS, are in-frame only. Not every clone is retained; where verified, under half of the shortfall comes from an unresolved V gene, and the cause of the rest is unknown. Clonal size and the V and J genes are those of that table, whereas D and trimming came from the DNA. This sample gives more than 25,000 clones in total; roughly 75% of them show up just once. The top ten clones comprise roughly 20% of the sample.

The data are from a study of T cell repertoires in ileal Crohn's disease (dated 2019 in TCRdb). The study in broad terms: The median duration of disease was approximately 7.9 years, and at the time of surgery approximately 33% of patients were active smokers. All patients had surgery for a complication: stricturing disease in around 60% and penetrating disease in around 40%. Postoperative therapy was given to about half of the patients, with thiopurines administered to ten to eleven patients and anti-TNF agents administered to around 19 patients. A prospective multicentre cohort supplied the 45 to 60 Crohn's disease patients whose TCR repertoires were analysed. Running in parallel with the study was a multicentre cohort set up to find predictors of early endoscopic recurrence following ileocolonic resection. Endoscopic postoperative recurrence was defined by a Rutgeerts score above i0. The study sequenced 150 to 200 mucosal samples from around 52 patients, taken at several locations on the surgical specimen and at postoperative endoscopy. Overall results and qualifications from the work: Higher high-frequency clone percentages at surgery were associated with endoscopic recurrence; all patients with clonality above 26.8% (18/57) had recurrence. Sorted CD8 T cells carried more high-frequency clones than CD4 T cells, suggesting mucosal expansions were mainly CD8. Compared with non-smokers, patients who were active smokers at surgery showed a significantly higher proportion of clonal expansions (about 27% vs 20%, p=0.02). Only a subgroup of patients, of unstated size, had mucosal CD4 and CD8 T cells sorted and sequenced.

The CDR3 contains 16 residues, cysteine and phenylalanine counted. The read is trimmed to its CDR3 DNA, 48 bases read in frame from base 1. Trimming removed 5 bases from V and 7 bases from J; the gene matches leave 10 bases unexplained. Per the germline V gene, SGHTA is the CDR1 and FQGNSA is the CDR2. Adults with ileal or ileocolonic Crohn's disease for whom ileocolonic resection was indicated were considered eligible. Whole ileal mucosal biopsies were kept frozen at -80 degrees C prior to DNA extraction. Genomic DNA was isolated from frozen whole biopsies using a TRizol-based method, and the DNA was quantified with a NanoDrop 2000 spectrophotometer.

The receptor was isolated from an adult with Crohn's disease. Specimen: ileal tissue. The chain was built from TRBV7-2 and TRBJ2-4; 11 bases in between match TRBD2. The CDR3 amino acid sequence is: CASSHRGGLAENIQYF. The DNA sequence reads TGTGCCAGCAGCCATAGAGGGGGACTAGCGGAGAACATTCAGTACTTC.